A single sample gave rise to the 9 T cell receptor beta chains below, sequenced in a study of blood T cell repertoires in COVID-19. Sequencing was performed with immunoSEQ multiplex PCR; in TCRdb, only in-frame clones are kept and a portion is missing. Of approximately 120,000 clones in the sample, around 81% were seen once. The specimen was peripheral blood. These receptors all come from a woman in her forties or fifties with acute or convalescent COVID-19.

The V gene is TRBV5-1, the J gene TRBJ2-4; a possible D gene is TRBD1 (6 bases). Germline V gene lookup returns CDR1 SGHRS and CDR2 YFSETQ. The ends were cut back, 1 base at V and 6 bases at J, with 11 bases in the middle. The CDR3 runs to 14 residues. The CDR3 reads CASSLSGALNIQYF. As DNA, the CDR3 is TGCGCCAGCAGCTTGTCAGGGGCCTTAAACATTCAGTACTTC.

The gene calls are TRBV5-1 and TRBJ1-2; D not resolved. CDR3 length equals 15 residues. Germline V gene lookup returns CDR1 SGHRS and CDR2 YFSETQ. V lost 5 bases to trimming and J lost 2 bases, with 16 bases between them. This CDR3 is CASRGSSGFNYGYTF. For the CDR3, the DNA is TGCGCCAGCAGAGGCTCGTCCGGGTTCAACTATGGCTACACCTTC.

V and J are TRBV2 and TRBJ1-1; a possible D gene is TRBD1 (5 bases). V was trimmed by 5 bases and J by 7 bases, leaving 11 bases between them. CDR1 is SNHLY, CDR2 FYNNEI, per germline. The CDR3 length is 12 residues. CDR3 bases: TGTGCCAGCAGTAGACAGCAGGGTGAAGCTTTCTTT. The encoded protein is CASSRQQGEAFF.

The J gene is TRBJ2-2, the V gene TRBV10-3, with 8 bases that match TRBD1. Germline V lookup: CDR1 ENHRY, CDR2 SYGVKD. Unmatched junction bases numbered 11, after V lost 6 bases and J lost 2 bases. The length of the CDR3 is 17 residues. This CDR3 reads CAISRGRLPSNTGELFF. CDR3 coding DNA: TGTGCCATCAGCAGGGGGCGACTACCTTCTAACACCGGGGAGCTGTTTTTT.

The V and J genes are TRBV27 and TRBJ1-2; tentative D call: TRBD1 (6 bases). This CDR3 comprises 15 residues. From germline, CDR1 is MNHEY and CDR2 SMNVEV (reference sequence). The ends were cut back, 3 bases at V and 3 bases at J, with 14 bases in the middle. The CDR3 coding sequence is TGTGCCAGCAGTTTTGGGGGCAGCCGCCACTATGGCTACACCTTC. Its protein product is CASSFGGSRHYGYTF.

This clone was seen a handful of times. The genes are TRBV19 and TRBJ2-7; 8 bases agree with TRBD1. V shed 3 bases and J 3 bases; nucleotides not matched to a gene: 4. The CDR3 is 14 residues long. Germline loops: CDR1 LNHDA, CDR2 SQIVND (reference sequence). The CDR3 region is CASSISGTGYEQYF. In nucleotides, the CDR3 is TGTGCCAGTAGTATCTCCGGGACAGGCTACGAGCAGTACTTC.

This rearrangement joins TRBV12-3 or TRBV12-4 to TRBJ1-2, with 9 bases identical to TRBD1. V was pared by 6 bases and J by 10 bases, with 6 bases of the junction left unmatched. The CDR3 totals 12 residues. The CDR3 DNA sequence: TGTGCCAGCAGCTTCGGACAGGGGTACTACACCTTC. This encodes CASSFGQGYYTF.

V is TRBV3-1 (or the pseudogene TRBV3-2) and J is TRBJ2-7, with D uncertain. V lost 5 bases to trimming and J lost 3 bases, with 11 bases between them. The CDR3 totals 13 residues. Germline CDR1 and CDR2: LGHDT and YNNKEL (reference sequence). CDR3 residues: CASSAAPVYEQYF. For the CDR3, the DNA is TGTGCCAGCAGCGCGGCTCCAGTCTACGAGCAGTACTTC.

This clone was recorded a few times. This chain uses TRBV7-9 with TRBJ1-4; D not certain. Germline-derived CDR1 and CDR2 are SEHNR and FQNEAQ (reference sequence). The CDR3 loop spans 12 amino acids. V was shortened by 5 bases and J by 4 bases, with 5 bases between the two germline ends. CDR3 DNA: TGTGCCAGCAGCCTCTTTAATGAAAAACTGTTTTTT. Translated, it gives CASSLFNEKLFF.